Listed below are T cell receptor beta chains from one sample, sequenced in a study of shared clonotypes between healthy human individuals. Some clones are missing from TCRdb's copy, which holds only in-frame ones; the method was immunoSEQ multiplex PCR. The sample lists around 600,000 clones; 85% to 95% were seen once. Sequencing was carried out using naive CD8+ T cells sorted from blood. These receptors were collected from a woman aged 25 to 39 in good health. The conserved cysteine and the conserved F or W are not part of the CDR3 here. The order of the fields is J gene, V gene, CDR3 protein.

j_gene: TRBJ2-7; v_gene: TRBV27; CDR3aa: ASSLGRAYEQY
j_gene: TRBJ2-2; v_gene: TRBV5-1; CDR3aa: ASSMTSGRENTGELF
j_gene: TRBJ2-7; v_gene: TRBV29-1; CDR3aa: SVEGGGGYEQY
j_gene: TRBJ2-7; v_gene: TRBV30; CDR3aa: AWSVRQGRLYEQY
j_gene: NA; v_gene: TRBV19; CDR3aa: ASSPSPDSLSYEQY
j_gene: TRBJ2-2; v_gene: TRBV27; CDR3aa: ASSRPGTDTGELF
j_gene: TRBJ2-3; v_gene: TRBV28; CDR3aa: ASSARGGLADTQY
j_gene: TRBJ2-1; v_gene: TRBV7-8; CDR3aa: ASSLYEGERDEQF
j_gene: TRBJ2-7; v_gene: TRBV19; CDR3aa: ASSIVRSSYEQY
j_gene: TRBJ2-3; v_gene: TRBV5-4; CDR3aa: ASSSRAGGRTDTQY
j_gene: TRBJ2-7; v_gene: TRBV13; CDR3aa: ASSFLGGRYEQY
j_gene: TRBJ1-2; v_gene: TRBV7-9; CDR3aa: ASSQIPNYGYT
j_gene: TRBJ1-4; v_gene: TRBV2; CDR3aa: ASSRPDTTNEKLF
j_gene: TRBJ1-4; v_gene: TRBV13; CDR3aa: ASSGRTESNEKLF
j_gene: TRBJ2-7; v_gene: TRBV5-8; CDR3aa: ASSFNGAYEQY
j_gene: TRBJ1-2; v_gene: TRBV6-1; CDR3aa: ASSEGGAKVREYGYT
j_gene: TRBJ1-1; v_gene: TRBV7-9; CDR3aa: ASSLGLGPMNTEAF
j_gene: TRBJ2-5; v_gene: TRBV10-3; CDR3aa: AISDGGGETQY
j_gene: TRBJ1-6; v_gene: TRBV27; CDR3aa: ASRPGAHYNSPLH
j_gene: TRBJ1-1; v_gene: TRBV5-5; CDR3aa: ASSFLTGGSTEAF
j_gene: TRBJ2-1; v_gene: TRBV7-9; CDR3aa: ASSLGGGRGNEQF
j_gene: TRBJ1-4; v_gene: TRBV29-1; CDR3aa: SVEDGQGANEKLF
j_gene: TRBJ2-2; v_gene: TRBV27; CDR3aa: ASSPGTGELF
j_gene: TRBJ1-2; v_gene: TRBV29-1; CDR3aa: SVDIGRDYGYT
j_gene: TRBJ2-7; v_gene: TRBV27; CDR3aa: ASSSGGPYEQY
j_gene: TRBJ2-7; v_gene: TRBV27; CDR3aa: ASSLASRSSYEQY